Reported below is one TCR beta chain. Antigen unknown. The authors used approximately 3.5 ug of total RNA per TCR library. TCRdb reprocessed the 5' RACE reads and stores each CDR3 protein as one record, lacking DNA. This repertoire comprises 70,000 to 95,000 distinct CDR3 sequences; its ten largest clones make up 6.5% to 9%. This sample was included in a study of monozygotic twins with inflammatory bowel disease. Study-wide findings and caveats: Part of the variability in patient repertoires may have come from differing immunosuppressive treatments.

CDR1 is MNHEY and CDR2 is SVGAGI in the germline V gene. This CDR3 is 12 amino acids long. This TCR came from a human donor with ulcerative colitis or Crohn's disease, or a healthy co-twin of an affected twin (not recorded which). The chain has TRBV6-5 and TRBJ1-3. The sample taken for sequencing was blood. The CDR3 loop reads CASSQAGNTIYF.